This T cell receptor beta chain was sequenced for a study of spatial heterogeneity in lung cancer. Overall study context: Follow-up PBMC specimens underwent sequencing when available; their median timing was approximately two years after resection. Alpha-chain sequences were detected in numbers that were consistently lower than beta-chain sequences.

TCRdb fed the 5' RACE reads into MiXCR, producing one record per CDR3 protein. The sample holds around 27,000 distinct CDR3 sequences, about 5.6% seen once. This clonotype was counted a few times. From germline, CDR1 is DFQATT and CDR2 SNEGSKA (reference sequence). The V end lost 0 bases, the J end lost 7 bases, and 12 bases lay between the germline ends. This CDR3 comprises 13 residues. Time point reported: blood at routine non-recurrence follow-up after resection. Unsorted samples of tumor, nontumor lung or frozen PBMC had their whole RNA sequenced. V and J are TRBV20-1 and TRBJ2-5; maybe TRBD1 (6 bases). This material consisted of PBMCs, taken at follow-up. The origin of this receptor is a male donor with early-stage non-small cell lung cancer. CDR3 amino acids: CSARELQGRTQYF. The CDR3 bases are TGCAGTGCTAGAGAGCTGCAGGGGCGGACCCAGTACTTC.